The T cell receptor (beta chain) under discussion was sequenced for a study of blood T cell repertoires in COVID-19. Study context: COVID-19 samples collected from the United States, Italy and Spain covered acute and convalescent phases. In each case, the material was cDNA or gDNA derived from T cells, B-cell-depleted T cells, or PBMCs.

The CDR3 is 16 residues long. Per germline, CDR1 SGHRS and CDR2 YFSETQ. V was pared by 4 bases and J by 8 bases, with 14 bases of the junction left unmatched. In the authors' methods: The authors estimated nucleated cell counts from reference gene primer amplification. The table came from immunoSEQ multiplex PCR; TCRdb's copy has only in-frame clones and leaves some out. Clone size and the V and J calls come from that table; the DNA yielded D and trimming. The data contain about 180,000 clones, around four fifths of them singletons. A few counts support this clone. The chain has TRBV5-1 and TRBJ1-4; 7 nucleotides align to TRBD1. Sequencing was carried out using peripheral blood. The receptor was derived from a woman in her 70s with COVID-19, enrolled during active disease. The CDR3 loop reads CASSPSLRTGSEKLFF. The CDR3 nucleotides are TGCGCCAGCAGCCCGTCGCTAAGGACAGGATCGGAAAAACTGTTTTTT.